The 26 T cell receptor beta chains below come from one sample, sequenced in a study of cytomegalovirus exposure and HLA in healthy donors. 60 Vbeta and 13 Jbeta primers were used in PCR. Sequencing was performed with immunoSEQ multiplex PCR; in TCRdb, only in-frame clones are kept and a portion is missing. Among 50,000 to 60,000 clones listed, 77% were seen once. Sequencing was carried out using PBMCs. The receptors were sampled from a middle-aged woman in good health and CMV-seropositive.

This chain connects TRBV2 to TRBJ2-2; D is undetermined. Trimming removed 6 bases from V and 0 bases from J, with 5 bases in between. Germline V gene sequence: CDR1 SNHLY, CDR2 FYNNEI. The CDR3 loop spans 13 amino acids. CDR3 sequence: CASRGPNTGELFF. The CDR3 nucleotides are TGTGCCAGCAGGGGCCCGAACACCGGGGAGCTGTTTTTT.

The J gene is TRBJ1-2, the V gene TRBV6-6; D perhaps matches TRBD1 (6 bases). V was cut by 6 bases and J by 5 bases, with 16 bases left in between. This CDR3 is 14 amino acids long. In germline, CDR1 is MNHNY, CDR2 SVGAGI (reference sequence). CDR3 coding DNA: TGTGCCAGCAGCCCCACCCAGGGGCGGTATGGCTACACCTTC. Its translation is CASSPTQGRYGYTF.

This chain joins TRBV7-7 and TRBJ2-1; D is uncertain. This CDR3 is 14 amino acids long. CDR1 is SSHAT and CDR2 is FNYEAQ in the germline V gene (reference sequence). V was trimmed by 5 bases and J by 9 bases, leaving 17 bases between them. The CDR3 loop is CASSATVGVGEQFF. The CDR3 region has the DNA TGTGCCAGCAGCGCGACTGTGGGTGTGGGTGAGCAGTTCTTC. Full variable domain (outside the CDR3, taken from reference TRBV7-7 and TRBJ2-1): GAGVSQSPRYKVTKRGQDVTLRCDPISSHATLYWYQQALGQGPEFLTYFNYEAQPDKSGLPSDRFSAERPEGSISTLTIQRTEQRDSAMYRCASSATVGVGEQFFGPGTRLTVL.

The gene calls are TRBV5-4 and TRBJ2-5, with 7 bases lining up with TRBD1. This CDR3 spans 15 amino acids. J was trimmed by 3 bases and V by 1 base; bases with no gene match: 6. Germline V gene data show CDR1 as SGHNT and CDR2 as YYREEE (reference sequence). DNA of the CDR3: TGTGCCAGCAGCTTGATTACAGGGGCGAAAGAGACCCAGTACTTC. It is translated as CASSLITGAKETQYF. Filled out from reference TRBV5-4 and TRBJ2-5, the complete variable domain reads ETGVTQSPTHLIKTRGQQVTLRCSSQSGHNTVSWYQQALGQGPQFIFQYYREEENGRGNFPPRFSGLQFPNYSSELNVNALELDDSALYLCASSLITGAKETQYFGPGTRLLVL.

This chain joins TRBV6-1 and TRBJ1-2; 7 bases map to TRBD1. Germline V gene data show CDR1 as MNHNS and CDR2 as SASEGT. V shed 2 bases and J 5 bases; nucleotides not matched to a gene: 5. The CDR3 loop spans 14 amino acids. CDR3 sequence: CASSEKGAGYGYTF. The CDR3, as DNA: TGTGCCAGCAGTGAAAAGGGGGCCGGGTATGGCTACACCTTC.

The chain employs TRBV5-1 and TRBJ1-1; no clear D. Germline CDR1 is SGHRS and CDR2 is YFSETQ. Trimming shortened V by 0 bases and J by 0 bases, and 6 bases separated the two germline ends. The CDR3 spans 14 residues. In nucleotides, the CDR3 is TGCGCCAGCAGCTTGGCCCCATTGAACACTGAAGCTTTCTTT. Residues: CASSLAPLNTEAFF.

The chain employs TRBV6-1 and TRBJ1-1; D gene ambiguous. CDR1 is MNHNS, CDR2 SASEGT, per germline. This CDR3 comprises 13 residues. Between the trimmed V and J ends, which lost 7 bases and 1 base, there was a span of 10 bases. The CDR3 coding sequence is TGTGCCAGCACCCTGACACCGAACACTGAAGCTTTCTTT. This sequence encodes CASTLTPNTEAFF.

The chain employs TRBV6-5 and TRBJ2-3, with a tentative D call TRBD1 (6 bases). The V end was cut by 5 bases, the J end by 2 bases, with 14 bases between. Germline CDR1 is MNHEY and CDR2 is SVGAGI. This CDR3 contains 15 residues. The CDR3 DNA reads TGTGCCAGCAGTGCCGTCAGGGGCCCCACAGATACGCAGTATTTT. It yields the protein CASSAVRGPTDTQYF.

The V gene is TRBV6-5, the J gene TRBJ1-1; D is perhaps TRBD1 (5 bases). The V gene lost 5 bases and the J gene lost 2 bases, with 12 bases spanning the gap. CDR1 is MNHEY and CDR2 is SVGAGI in the germline V gene. The CDR3 runs 14 residues. The CDR3 protein is CASSKGQGNTEAFF. CDR3 bases: TGTGCCAGCAGTAAGGGCCAGGGAAACACTGAAGCTTTCTTT.

The gene calls are TRBV19 and TRBJ1-5; D not certain. The V gene lost 3 bases and the J gene lost 4 bases, with 7 bases spanning the gap. Germline assignment: CDR1 LNHDA and CDR2 SQIVND (reference sequence). The CDR3 contains 13 residues. CDR3 sequence: CASSMPRNQPQHF. The CDR3 coding sequence is TGTGCCAGTAGTATGCCTCGGAATCAGCCCCAGCATTTT.

This rearrangement joins TRBV5-6 to TRBJ2-7; D is possibly TRBD1 (6 bases). The CDR3 is 14 amino acids. Trimming removed 4 bases from V and 1 base from J, with 12 bases in between. Germline V gives CDR1 SGHDT, CDR2 YYEEEE. Here the CDR3 DNA reads TGTGCCAGCAGCCAGAGGGGGTTTTCCTACGAGCAGTACTTC. It codes for CASSQRGFSYEQYF.

The chain is built from TRBV15 and TRBJ1-5, with D possibly TRBD1 on 6 matching bases. The CDR3 totals 14 residues. Germline V lookup: CDR1 LNHNV, CDR2 YYDKDF (reference sequence). V was cut by 6 bases and J by 5 bases, with 14 bases left in between. The CDR3 region is CATRGGGADQPQHF. The CDR3 DNA reads as TGTGCCACCAGAGGAGGGGGGGCCGATCAGCCCCAGCATTTT.

This chain uses TRBV4-1 with TRBJ2-2; D remains ambiguous. Germline V gene sequence: CDR1 MGHRA, CDR2 YSYEKL. V gave up 4 bases and J gave up 2 bases, with 8 bases separating them. This CDR3 is 14 amino acids long. CDR3 in DNA: TGCGCCAGCAGCCTAGCTGGAAACACCGGGGAGCTGTTTTTT. Protein product: CASSLAGNTGELFF.

The gene calls are TRBV4-1 and TRBJ1-1; TRBD1 agrees at 9 bases. V dropped 4 bases and J dropped 5; count of bases not matched to a gene: 11. There are 16 residues in the CDR3. Germline V gene lookup returns CDR1 MGHRA and CDR2 YSYEKL. The CDR3 region has the DNA TGCGCCAGCAGCCTACCCGCGGACAGGGGAAGAACTGAAGCTTTCTTT. Amino acids: CASSLPADRGRTEAFF.

This clone came up once. V and J are TRBV4-3 and TRBJ1-1; TRBD1 might be the D (5 bases). The CDR3 consists of 15 residues. The ends were cut back, 3 bases at V and 1 base at J, with 12 bases in the middle. Germline loops: CDR1 LGHNA, CDR2 YSLEER. The CDR3: CASSQVGLPNTEAFF. Written as DNA, the CDR3 is TGCGCCAGCAGCCAGGTGGGACTCCCGAACACTGAAGCTTTCTTT.

The chain employs TRBV4-2 and TRBJ2-5, with 12 bases aligning to TRBD2. After removal of 0 bases from V and 5 bases from J, the junction contained 7 bases not matched to a gene. Per germline, CDR1 LGHNA and CDR2 YNFKEQ. The CDR3 is made up of 17 amino acids. The CDR3 reads CASSQEASGGAMETQYF. The CDR3 nucleotides read TGTGCCAGCAGCCAAGAGGCTAGCGGGGGGGCCATGGAGACCCAGTACTTC.

The V call is TRBV5-1, the J call TRBJ2-7, with TRBD2 matching over 10 bases. J gave up 0 bases and V 0 bases, and 9 bases lay outside the gene matches. The CDR3 spans 18 residues. Germline V gene sequence: CDR1 SGHRS, CDR2 YFSETQ. CDR3: CASSLGLAGPTGSYEQYF. The CDR3 nucleotides read TGCGCCAGCAGCTTGGGACTAGCGGGCCCCACGGGCTCCTACGAGCAGTACTTC. Full variable domain (missing parts from reference TRBV5-1 and TRBJ2-7): KAGVTQTPRYLIKTRGQQVTLSCSPISGHRSVSWYQQTPGQGLQFLFEYFSETQRNKGNFPGRFSGRQFSNSRSEMNVSTLELGDSALYLCASSLGLAGPTGSYEQYFGPGTRLTVT.

This clone has a handful of counts. The chain couples TRBV15 to TRBJ1-4; TRBD1 matches 9 bases. Germline-derived CDR1 and CDR2 are LNHNV and YYDKDF (reference sequence). The CDR3 consists of 15 residues. The J segment lost 8 bases and the V segment lost 0 bases, leaving 4 bases of the junction unmatched. DNA for the CDR3: TGTGCCACCAGCAGAGAAGGGACAGGGAAAGAAAAACTGTTTTTT. This codes for CATSREGTGKEKLFF.

This clone was detected once. The chain combines TRBV28 with TRBJ1-5, with 7 bases identical to TRBD1. V shed 8 bases, J shed 2 bases, and the junction held 9 bases outside the gene matches. Germline V gene data show CDR1 as MDHEN and CDR2 as SYDVKM. The CDR3 consists of 15 residues. The CDR3 spells CASREGDSGNQPQHF. CDR3 in DNA: TGTGCCAGCCGAGAGGGGGACAGTGGCAATCAGCCCCAGCATTTT.

The V gene is TRBV7-9, the J gene TRBJ2-1; 7 nucleotides line up with TRBD1. The CDR3 is 17 amino acids. V was pared by 5 bases and J by 0 bases, with 10 bases of the junction left unmatched. From germline, CDR1 is SEHNR and CDR2 FQNEAQ (reference sequence). CDR3 coding DNA: TGTGCCAGCAGCGAGAGGGGGCCCCGGAGCTCCTACAATGAGCAGTTCTTC. This gives the protein CASSERGPRSSYNEQFF.

This chain links TRBV7-2 with TRBJ2-1; D call uncertain. The germline gives CDR1 SGHTA, CDR2 FQGNSA. There are 14 residues in the CDR3. V lost 5 bases, J lost 3 bases, and 11 bases lay in between. CDR3 protein: CASSPPASYNEQFF. The CDR3 region has the DNA TGTGCCAGCAGCCCGCCGGCTAGCTACAATGAGCAGTTCTTC.

The V call is TRBV5-1, the J call TRBJ2-5; no clear D gene. The CDR3 totals 11 residues. V lost 3 bases, J lost 3 bases, and 3 bases lay in between. Germline assignment: CDR1 SGHRS and CDR2 YFSETQ. The CDR3 loop reads CASSSKETQYF. The CDR3 DNA reads as TGCGCCAGCAGCTCCAAAGAGACCCAGTACTTC.

The chain has TRBV2 and TRBJ1-1; D unresolved. Trimming shortened V by 6 bases and J by 0 bases, and 14 bases separated the two germline ends. The CDR3 contains 15 residues. CDR1 SNHLY and CDR2 FYNNEI come from the germline V gene. The CDR3 protein is CASRGREGMNTEAFF. CDR3 bases: TGTGCCAGCAGGGGGAGGGAGGGAATGAACACTGAAGCTTTCTTT.

This chain connects TRBV9 to TRBJ2-7, with 13 positions matching TRBD2. The CDR3 sequence is 15 residues long. Germline V gene data show CDR1 as SGDLS and CDR2 as YYNGEE. Unmatched junction bases numbered 7, after V lost 4 bases and J lost 6 bases. The CDR3 coding sequence is TGTGCCAGCAGCCCCCAGGGACTAGCGGGGTCCGAGCAGTACTTC. Its protein is CASSPQGLAGSEQYF.

This clone was seen only once. Here the CDR3 reads CTSSQEKVRTISYEQYF. CDR3 bases: TGCACCAGCAGCCAAGAGAAGGTGAGGACAATATCCTACGAGCAGTACTTC. V and J are TRBV1 and TRBJ2-7; the tabulated D call, TRBD1, remains unverified against the DNA. TRBV1 counts as a pseudogene. The CDR3 covers 17 residues.

The chain employs TRBV6-1 and TRBJ2-5, with a weak D call TRBD1 (6 bases). The V gene lost 3 bases and the J gene lost 1 base, with 12 bases spanning the gap. Per germline, CDR1 MNHNS and CDR2 SASEGT. The CDR3 runs 15 residues. The CDR3 region is CASSEETGIQETQYF. CDR3 in DNA: TGTGCCAGCAGTGAGGAAACAGGGATCCAAGAGACCCAGTACTTC.